This T cell receptor beta chain was obtained from a study of blood T cell repertoires in COVID-19 (TCRdb year 2020). Regarding the study in general: Samples from collaborators originated in the United States, Italy and Spain and spanned both the acute and convalescent phases of COVID-19. The prospective study material was composed of cDNA or gDNA derived from T cells, B-cell-depleted T cells, or PBMCs. The dataset comprised deeply sampled blood TCRbeta repertoires from subjects exposed to, actively infected with, or recovered from COVID-19. The repertoires were made available in a free public database intended to serve as a resource for research on the immune response to SARS-CoV-2. Samples came from the ongoing ImmuneRACE study (first 160 participants) plus 1,254 subjects from 6 global collaborators. The sample metadata nearly always contained a de-identified subject ID, COVID-19 status, age in years and sex. HLA class I and class II types, where available, came from metadata supplied by the sample provider rather than from assay-based typing. What the work shows at the level of the full study, not this receptor alone: Clinical and demographic metadata were provided uncurated, with the amount varying by source and participant.

TCRbeta CDR3 regions were amplified from genomic DNA using the immunoSEQ Assay, a bias-controlled multiplex PCR. As for how the authors treated the data: The number of nucleated cells in each sample was estimated from the amplification of reference gene primers within the assay. To quantify the absolute abundance of each unique TCRbeta CDR3 rearrangement, sequence reads were collapsed and filtered. For each sample, productive Simpson clonality was calculated as the square root of Simpson's diversity index over productive rearrangements. The table comes from immuneACCESS by way of TCRdb, which keeps in-frame sequences with V and J called. Part of the clones is missing from these tables; in studies checked, under half for an unresolved V gene and the rest for unknown reasons. V and J calls plus clone size are reproduced from that table; the DNA served to infer D and trimming. For this sample the table gives more than 200,000 clones, of which around 85% were detected only once. The ten largest account for over 7.5% of the sample.

Concerning this clone itself: Its antigen remains unidentified. There are no base qualities to consult, and no much larger clone falls within one base.

Collaborating institutions collected whole blood in K2EDTA tubes following their own protocols. For TCRbeta analysis, collaborator samples were shipped as frozen whole blood, as isolated PBMCs, or as DNA extracted from either sample type. The sample taken for sequencing was peripheral blood. This sequence was found in an older man with acute or convalescent COVID-19.

For the CDR3, the sequence is CASSSPRLSTDTQYF. The bases are TGTGCCAGCAGCTCCCCTCGACTGAGCACAGATACGCAGTATTTT. The chain joins TRBV11-2 to TRBJ2-3, with the D gene call left open. The germline V gene encodes CDR1 SGHAT and CDR2 FQNNGV. The CDR3 covers 15 residues, taking in both the cysteine and the phenylalanine. Only CDR3 DNA is held: 45 bases, read in frame from base 1. Between the V and J ends, shortened by 4 bases and 0 bases respectively, the junction contains 11 bases. The reference TRBV11-2 and TRBJ2-3 proteins fill in what lies around the CDR3, so the full variable domain reads EAGVAQSPRYKIIEKRQSVAFWCNPISGHATLYWYQQILGQGPKLLIQFQNNGVVDDSQLPKDRFSAERLKGVDSTLKIQPAKLEDSAVYLCASSSPRLSTDTQYFGPGTRLTVL.